A selection of T cell receptor beta chains follows, all from one sample in a study of blood T cell repertoires in COVID-19. TCRdb's copy holds only in-frame clones and misses some; the assay was immunoSEQ multiplex PCR. The data contain approximately 200,000 clones, approximately 81% of them singletons. The sequencing input was PBMCs or T cells enriched from blood (not recorded which). These receptors came from a man aged 35 to 55 who had recovered from COVID-19. CDR3s include the opening cysteine and the closing phenylalanine or tryptophan. The D gene is left open where the match is weak. Some rows have no size entry. The others give once, few or many, or a class for an expanded clone.

>TRBV4-3|TRBJ2-1|NA|TRBD2
TGCGCCAGCAGCCCCGGACTAGCGGCCCGTTACAATGAGCAGTTCTTC
CASSPGLAARYNEQFF
>TRBV4-2|TRBJ2-1|few|TRBD2
TGTGCCAGCAGCCAAGGACTAGCGGGAGGGGATGAGCAGTTCTTC
CASSQGLAGGDEQFF
>TRBV25-1|TRBJ2-7|few|TRBD1
TGTGCCAGCAGTGAGCACGGGACAGGGGGCGCGTACGAGCAGTACTTC
CASSEHGTGGAYEQYF
>TRBV10-3|TRBJ1-1|NA|NA
TGTGCCATCAGTGAGTCTGGGGCTAGAGAAGAAGCTTTCTTT
CAISESGAREEAFF
>TRBV6-5|TRBJ2-3|NA|NA
TGTGCCAGCAGTTACTATAGGGGATCAGATACGCAGTATTTT
CASSYYRGSDTQYF
>TRBV3-1/TRBV3-2|TRBJ1-4|NA|TRBD1
TGTGCCAGCAGAGGTCTGGGGACAGCGAATGAAAAACTGTTTTTT
CASRGLGTANEKLFF
>TRBV4-2|TRBJ1-5|once|NA
TGTGCCAGCAGCCAAGATTTCGCACAGAGCAATCAGCCCCAGCATTTT
CASSQDFAQSNQPQHF
>TRBV21-1|TRBJ1-4|once|NA
TGTGCCAGCAGCAACTCAGGGGAAAAACTGTTTTTT
CASSNSGEKLFF
>TRBV16|TRBJ2-7|NA|TRBD2
TGTGCCAGCAGCCCGAGGACTAGTCCCGCCTACGAGCAGTACTTC
CASSPRTSPAYEQYF
>TRBV6-1|TRBJ1-2|NA|NA
TGTGTCAGCAGTGATGCCCTCAGGACCTTC
CVSSDALRTF
>TRBV5-1|TRBJ2-7|NA|TRBD1
TGCGCCAGCAGCCGGGGACAGGGCAGCGAGCAGTACTTC
CASSRGQGSEQYF
>TRBV13|TRBJ2-7|few|NA
TGTGCCAGCAGCTTATATAATTCGGGAACCCACGAGCAGTACTTC
CASSLYNSGTHEQYF
>TRBV9|TRBJ2-6|NA|NA
TGTGCCAGCAGCCCACTCCCCGGGGCCAACGTCCTGACTTTC
CASSPLPGANVLTF
>TRBV5-1|TRBJ2-1|NA|TRBD1
TGCGCCAGCTTTGGGCCGACAGGGCCCCTATACAATGAGCAGTTCTTC
CASFGPTGPLYNEQFF
>TRBV3-1/TRBV3-2|TRBJ1-1|few|TRBD1
TGTGCCAGCAGCTCGACAGGGGTCACTGAAGCTTTCTTT
CASSSTGVTEAFF
>TRBV19|TRBJ2-1|NA|TRBD2
TGTGCCAGTAGTTCAATAGCGGGAAACAATGAGCAGTTCTTC
CASSSIAGNNEQFF
>TRBV5-5|TRBJ1-6|few|TRBD1
TGTGCCAGCAGCCAGGGACAGGGGAATTCACCCCTCCACTTT
CASSQGQGNSPLHF
>TRBV4-2|TRBJ2-2|NA|TRBD1
TGTGCCAGCAGCCAACCGACCGGGACAGGGGCCGGGGAGCTGTTTTTT
CASSQPTGTGAGELFF
>TRBV9|TRBJ2-1|once|TRBD2
TGTGCCAGCAGCTCTAGCGGGAGCTACAATGAGCAGTTCTTC
CASSSSGSYNEQFF
>TRBV5-1|TRBJ2-1|NA|NA
TGCGCCAGCAGCTTGGGGGCAGGGGCCTACAATGAGCAGTTCTTC
CASSLGAGAYNEQFF
>TRBV5-1|TRBJ2-1|NA|TRBD2
TGCGCCAGCAGCTTGGAGGCGGGAGGCGAGTTCTTC
CASSLEAGGEFF
>TRBV6-5|TRBJ1-2|NA|NA
TGTGCCAGCACGGAGGGACCGATAGGCTACACCTTC
CASTEGPIGYTF
>TRBV25-1|TRBJ1-4|once|TRBD1
TGTGCCAGCAGTATTAGGACAGGGCTTAATGAAAAACTGTTTTTT
CASSIRTGLNEKLFF
>TRBV7-6|TRBJ2-6|NA|NA
TGTGCCAGCAGACTTACAGGTTCTGGGGCCAACGTCCTGACTTTC
CASRLTGSGANVLTF
>TRBV30|TRBJ2-6|once|TRBD1
TGTGCCTGGAGTAAAGGACAGGAAACGAGTATGGCCAACGTCCTGACTTTC
CAWSKGQETSMANVLTF
>TRBV7-2|TRBJ2-2|NA|NA
TGTGCCCGCGCTTGGAGGACCGGGGAGCTGTTTTTT
CARAWRTGELFF
>TRBV28|TRBJ1-4|NA|NA
TGTGCCAGCAGTGGTCGGAAACTGTTTTTT
CASSGRKLFF
>TRBV5-1|TRBJ2-3|NA|NA
TGCGCCAGCAGCTTGGGGACACCGGGAGCAGATACGCAGTATTTT
CASSLGTPGADTQYF
>TRBV11-3|TRBJ2-3|NA|TRBD2
TGTGCCAGCAGCTTATCTCCTAGCGGAGAGCCAGATACGCAGTATTTT
CASSLSPSGEPDTQYF